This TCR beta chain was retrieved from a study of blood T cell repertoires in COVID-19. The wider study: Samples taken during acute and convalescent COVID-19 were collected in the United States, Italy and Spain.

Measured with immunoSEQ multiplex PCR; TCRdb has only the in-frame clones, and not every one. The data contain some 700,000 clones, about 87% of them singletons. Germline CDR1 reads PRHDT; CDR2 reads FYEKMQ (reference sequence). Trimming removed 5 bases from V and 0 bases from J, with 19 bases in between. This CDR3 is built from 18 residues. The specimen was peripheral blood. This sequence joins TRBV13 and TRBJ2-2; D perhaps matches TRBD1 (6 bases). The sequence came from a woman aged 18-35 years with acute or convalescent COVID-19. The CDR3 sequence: CASSPPPWTDSNTGELFF. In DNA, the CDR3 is TGTGCCAGCAGCCCTCCCCCTTGGACAGACTCGAACACCGGGGAGCTGTTTTTT.